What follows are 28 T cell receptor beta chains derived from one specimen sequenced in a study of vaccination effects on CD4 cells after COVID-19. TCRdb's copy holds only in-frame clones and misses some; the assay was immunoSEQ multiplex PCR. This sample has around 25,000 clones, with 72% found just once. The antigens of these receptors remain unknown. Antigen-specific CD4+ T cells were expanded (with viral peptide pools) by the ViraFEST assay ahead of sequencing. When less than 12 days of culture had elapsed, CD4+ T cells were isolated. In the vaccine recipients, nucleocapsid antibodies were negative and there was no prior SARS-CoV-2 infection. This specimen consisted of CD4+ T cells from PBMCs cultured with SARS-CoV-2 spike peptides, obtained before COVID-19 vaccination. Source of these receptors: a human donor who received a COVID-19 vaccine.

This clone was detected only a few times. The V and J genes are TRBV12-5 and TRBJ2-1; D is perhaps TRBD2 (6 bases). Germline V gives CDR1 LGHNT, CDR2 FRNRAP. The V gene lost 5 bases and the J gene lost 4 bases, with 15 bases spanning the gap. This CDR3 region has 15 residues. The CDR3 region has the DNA TGTGCTAGTGGTAGTGGGAGGCCCTTATACAATGAGCAGTTCTTC. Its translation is CASGSGRPLYNEQFF.

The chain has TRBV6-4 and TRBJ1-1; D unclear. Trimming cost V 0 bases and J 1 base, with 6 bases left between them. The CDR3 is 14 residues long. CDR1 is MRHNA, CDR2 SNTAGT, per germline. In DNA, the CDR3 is TGTGCCAGCAGTGACTCGAACAGGAACACTGAAGCTTTCTTT. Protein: CASSDSNRNTEAFF.

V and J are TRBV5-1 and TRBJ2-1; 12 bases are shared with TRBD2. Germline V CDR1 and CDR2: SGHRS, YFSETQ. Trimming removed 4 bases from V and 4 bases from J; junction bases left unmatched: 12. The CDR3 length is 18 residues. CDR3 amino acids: CASSGYLASGGAYNEQFF. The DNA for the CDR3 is TGCGCCAGCAGCGGATACCTTGCTAGCGGGGGGGCTTACAATGAGCAGTTCTTC.

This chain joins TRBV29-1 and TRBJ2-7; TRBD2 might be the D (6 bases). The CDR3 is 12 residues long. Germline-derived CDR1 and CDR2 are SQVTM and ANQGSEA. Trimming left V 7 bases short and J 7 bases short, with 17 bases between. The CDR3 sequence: CSAAAGGREQYF. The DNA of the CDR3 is TGCAGCGCCGCGGCCGGAGGGCGGGAGCAGTACTTC.

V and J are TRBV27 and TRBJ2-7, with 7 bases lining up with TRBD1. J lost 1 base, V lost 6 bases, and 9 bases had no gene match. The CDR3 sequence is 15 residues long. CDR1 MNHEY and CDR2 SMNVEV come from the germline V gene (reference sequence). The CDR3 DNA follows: TGTGCCAGCAGCACCCCTGACAGGGAATCCTACGAGCAGTACTTC. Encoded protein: CASSTPDRESYEQYF.

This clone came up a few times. The CDR3 reads CASSPTGPDTQYF. CDR3 sequence (DNA): TGTGCCAGCTCACCCACAGGGCCAGATACGCAGTATTTT. V is TRBV18 and J is TRBJ2-3; a possible D gene is TRBD1 (6 bases). Trimming shortened V by 3 bases and J by 4 bases, and 8 bases separated the two germline ends. Germline V gene lookup returns CDR1 KGHSH and CDR2 LQKENI. CDR3 size: 13 residues.

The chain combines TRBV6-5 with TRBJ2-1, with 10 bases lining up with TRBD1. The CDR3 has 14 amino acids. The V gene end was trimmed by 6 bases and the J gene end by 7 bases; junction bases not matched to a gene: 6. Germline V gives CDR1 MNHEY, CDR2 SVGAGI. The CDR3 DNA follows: TGTGCCAGCAGATCGACAGGGGGCTTGAATGAGCAGTTCTTC. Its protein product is CASRSTGGLNEQFF.

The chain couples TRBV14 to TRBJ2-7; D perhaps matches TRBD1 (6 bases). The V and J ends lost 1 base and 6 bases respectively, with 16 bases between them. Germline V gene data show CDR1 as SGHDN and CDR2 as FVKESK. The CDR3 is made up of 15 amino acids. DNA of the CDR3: TGTGCCAGCAGCCAAGTGGGGGCCGAGGGGAGCGAGCAGTACTTC. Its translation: CASSQVGAEGSEQYF.

The CDR3 reads CASSESGGGTPHYEQYF. In DNA form, the CDR3 reads TGTGCCAGCAGTGAATCAGGTGGGGGGACGCCACACTACGAGCAGTACTTC. The genes are TRBV25-1 and TRBJ2-7; D possibly corresponds to TRBD2 (6 bases). V was pared by 1 base and J by 3 bases, with 19 bases between. CDR3 length: 17 amino acids. Germline lookup yields CDR1 MGHDK and CDR2 SYGVNS.

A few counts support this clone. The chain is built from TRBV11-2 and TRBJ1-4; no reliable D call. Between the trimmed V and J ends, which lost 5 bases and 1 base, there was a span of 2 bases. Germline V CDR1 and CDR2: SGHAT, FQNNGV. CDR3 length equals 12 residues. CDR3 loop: CASSKTNEKLFF. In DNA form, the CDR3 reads TGTGCCAGCAGCAAAACTAATGAAAAACTGTTTTTT.

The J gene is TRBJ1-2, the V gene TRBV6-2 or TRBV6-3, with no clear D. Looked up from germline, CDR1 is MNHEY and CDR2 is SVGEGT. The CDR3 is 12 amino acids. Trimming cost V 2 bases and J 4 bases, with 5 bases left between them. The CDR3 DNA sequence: TGTGCCAGCAGTTACACAGCCTATGGCTACACCTTC. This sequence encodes CASSYTAYGYTF.

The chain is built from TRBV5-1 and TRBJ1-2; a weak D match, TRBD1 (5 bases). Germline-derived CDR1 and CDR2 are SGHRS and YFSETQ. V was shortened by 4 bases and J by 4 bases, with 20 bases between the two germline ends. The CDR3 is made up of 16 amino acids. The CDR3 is CASSEPARDSGYGYTF. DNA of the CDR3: TGCGCCAGCAGCGAACCCGCCAGGGACTCGGGCTATGGCTACACCTTC. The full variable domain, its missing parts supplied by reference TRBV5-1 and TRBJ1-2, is KAGVTQTPRYLIKTRGQQVTLSCSPISGHRSVSWYQQTPGQGLQFLFEYFSETQRNKGNFPGRFSGRQFSNSRSEMNVSTLELGDSALYLCASSEPARDSGYGYTFGSGTRLTVV.

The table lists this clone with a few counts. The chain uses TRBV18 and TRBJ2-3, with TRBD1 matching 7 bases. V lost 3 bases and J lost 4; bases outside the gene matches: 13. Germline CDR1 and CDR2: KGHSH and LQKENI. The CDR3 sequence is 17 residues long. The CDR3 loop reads CASSPKRGQINPDTQYF. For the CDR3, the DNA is TGTGCCAGCTCACCGAAACGGGGACAGATTAACCCAGATACGCAGTATTTT.

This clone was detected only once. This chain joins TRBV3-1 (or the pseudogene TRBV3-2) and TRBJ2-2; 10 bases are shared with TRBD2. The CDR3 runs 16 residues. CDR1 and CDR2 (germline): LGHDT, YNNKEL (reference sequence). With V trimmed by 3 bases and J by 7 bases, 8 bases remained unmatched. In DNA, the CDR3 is TGTGCCAGCAGCCATTCTCTTCTAGCGGGAGACGGGGAGCTGTTTTTT. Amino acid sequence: CASSHSLLAGDGELFF.

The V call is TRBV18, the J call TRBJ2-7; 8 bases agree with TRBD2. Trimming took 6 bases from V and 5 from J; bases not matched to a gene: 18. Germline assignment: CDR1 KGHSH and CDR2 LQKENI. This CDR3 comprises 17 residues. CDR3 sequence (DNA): TGTGCCAGCTCTCGGACCGGGGGGGCTAGTCAAAGGAACGAGCAGTACTTC. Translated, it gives CASSRTGGASQRNEQYF.

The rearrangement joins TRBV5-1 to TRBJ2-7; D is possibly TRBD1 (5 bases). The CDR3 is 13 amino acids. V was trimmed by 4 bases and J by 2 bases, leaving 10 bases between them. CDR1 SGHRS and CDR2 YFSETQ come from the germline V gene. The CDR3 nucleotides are TGCGCCAGCAGCGTAGGGGTGGCCTACGAGCAGTACTTC. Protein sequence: CASSVGVAYEQYF.

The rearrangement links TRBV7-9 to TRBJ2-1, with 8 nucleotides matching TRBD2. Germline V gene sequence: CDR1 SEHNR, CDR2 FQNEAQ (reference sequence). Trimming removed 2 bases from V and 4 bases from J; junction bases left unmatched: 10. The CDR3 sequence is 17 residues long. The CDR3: CASSLNSLAARYNEQFF. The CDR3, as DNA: TGTGCCAGCAGCTTAAATTCACTAGCGGCTCGATACAATGAGCAGTTCTTC.

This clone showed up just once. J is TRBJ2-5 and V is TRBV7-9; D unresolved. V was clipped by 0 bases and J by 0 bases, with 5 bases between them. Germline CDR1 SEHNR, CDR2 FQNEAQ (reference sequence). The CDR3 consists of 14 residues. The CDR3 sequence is CASSLAGYQETQYF. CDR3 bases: TGTGCCAGCAGCTTAGCCGGCTACCAAGAGACCCAGTACTTC.

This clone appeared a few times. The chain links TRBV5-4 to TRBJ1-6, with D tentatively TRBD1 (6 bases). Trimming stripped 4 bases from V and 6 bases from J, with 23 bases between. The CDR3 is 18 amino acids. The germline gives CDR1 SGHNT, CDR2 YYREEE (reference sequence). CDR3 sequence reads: CASSLQSITTGLNSPLHF. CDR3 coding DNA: TGTGCCAGCAGCCTCCAATCAATAACGACAGGTCTTAATTCACCCCTCCACTTT.

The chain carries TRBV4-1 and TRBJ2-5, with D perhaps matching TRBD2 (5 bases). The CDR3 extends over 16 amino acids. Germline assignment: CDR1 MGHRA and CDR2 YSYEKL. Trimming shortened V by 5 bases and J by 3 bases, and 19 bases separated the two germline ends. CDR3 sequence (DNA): TGCGCCAGCAGCGGCCAGGTAGGAGGCCTAGAAGAGACCCAGTACTTC. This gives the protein CASSGQVGGLEETQYF.

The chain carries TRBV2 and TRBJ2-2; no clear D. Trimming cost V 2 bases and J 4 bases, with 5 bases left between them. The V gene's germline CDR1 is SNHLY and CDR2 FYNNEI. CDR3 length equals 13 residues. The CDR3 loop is CASSELVTGELFF. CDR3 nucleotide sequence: TGTGCCAGCAGTGAACTAGTCACCGGGGAGCTGTTTTTT.

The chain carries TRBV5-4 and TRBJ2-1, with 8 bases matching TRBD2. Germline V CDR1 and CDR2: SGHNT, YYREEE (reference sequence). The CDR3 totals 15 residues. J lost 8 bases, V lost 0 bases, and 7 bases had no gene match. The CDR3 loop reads CASSLVGGRIDEQFF. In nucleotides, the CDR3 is TGTGCCAGCAGCTTGGTGGGCGGGAGGATAGATGAGCAGTTCTTC.

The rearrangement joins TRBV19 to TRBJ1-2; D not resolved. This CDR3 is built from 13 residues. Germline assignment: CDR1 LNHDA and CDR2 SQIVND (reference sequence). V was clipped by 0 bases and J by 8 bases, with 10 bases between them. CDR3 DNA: TGTGCCAGTAGTATAGACTACAGAAGCGGCTACACCTTC. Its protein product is CASSIDYRSGYTF.

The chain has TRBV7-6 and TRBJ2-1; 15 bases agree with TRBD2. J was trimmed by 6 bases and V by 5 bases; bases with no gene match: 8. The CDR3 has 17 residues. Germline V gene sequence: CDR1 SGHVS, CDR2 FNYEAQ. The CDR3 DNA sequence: TGTGCCAGCAGCAACGGACTAGCGGGAGGGCCGTTCAATGAGCAGTTCTTC. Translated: CASSNGLAGGPFNEQFF.

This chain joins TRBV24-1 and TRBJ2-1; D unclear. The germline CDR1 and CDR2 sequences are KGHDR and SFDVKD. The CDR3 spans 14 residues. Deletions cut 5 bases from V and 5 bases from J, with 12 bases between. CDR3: CATSGGRRNNEQFF. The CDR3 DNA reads TGTGCCACCAGTGGCGGACGACGGAACAATGAGCAGTTCTTC.

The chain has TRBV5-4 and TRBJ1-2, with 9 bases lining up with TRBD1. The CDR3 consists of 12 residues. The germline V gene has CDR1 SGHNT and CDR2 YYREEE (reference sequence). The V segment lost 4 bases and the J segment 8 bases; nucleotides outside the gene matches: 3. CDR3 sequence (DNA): TGTGCCAGCAGCCGGGACAGGGTGGGCTACACCTTC. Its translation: CASSRDRVGYTF. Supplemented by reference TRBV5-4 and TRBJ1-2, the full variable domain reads ETGVTQSPTHLIKTRGQQVTLRCSSQSGHNTVSWYQQALGQGPQFIFQYYREEENGRGNFPPRFSGLQFPNYSSELNVNALELDDSALYLCASSRDRVGYTFGSGTRLTVV.

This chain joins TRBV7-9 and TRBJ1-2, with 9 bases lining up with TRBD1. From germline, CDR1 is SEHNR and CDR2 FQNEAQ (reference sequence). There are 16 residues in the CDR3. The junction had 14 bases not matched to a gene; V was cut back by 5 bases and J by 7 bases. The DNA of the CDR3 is TGTGCCAGCAGCCCACCGGGACAGGGAGGTGAGGTTGGCTACACCTTC. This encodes CASSPPGQGGEVGYTF.

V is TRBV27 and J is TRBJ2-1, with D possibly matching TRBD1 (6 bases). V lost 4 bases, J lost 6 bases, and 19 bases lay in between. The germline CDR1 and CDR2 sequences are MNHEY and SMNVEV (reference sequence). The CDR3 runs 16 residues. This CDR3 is CASSSGVDSQANEQFF. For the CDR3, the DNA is TGTGCCAGCAGTTCTGGGGTGGACAGCCAGGCCAATGAGCAGTTCTTC.